The clone carrying this T cell receptor beta chain has only a few counts. Its antigen is undetermined. This entry is derived from a study of beta chain features in type 1 diabetes. Every isolated RNA sample was fully reverse transcribed, so sequencing captured expressed TCRB transcripts. The repertoire was sequenced with immunoSEQ multiplex PCR; TCRdb's copy has only in-frame clones and lacks some. Here the sample spans roughly 340,000 clones, roughly 12% being singletons. The V gene lost 10 bases and the J gene lost 0 bases, with 4 bases spanning the gap. Germline-derived CDR1 and CDR2 are SGHTA and FQGNSA. The CDR3 is 11 residues long. Notes on the study in general: People with Type 1 diabetes carried modestly yet significantly shorter TCRB CDR3s in all four CD4+ subsets.

One heparinised blood draw, averaging about 100 mL, came from each donor. Sort purity for all populations was recorded as exceeding 98%. The genes are TRBV7-2 and TRBJ2-1; D remains unclear. Specimen: naive CD4+ T cells from blood. The sequence was obtained from a woman aged 18-35 years with type 1 diabetes. The CDR3 region is CATSSYNEQFF. The CDR3 coding sequence is TGTGCCACCTCCTCCTACAATGAGCAGTTCTTC.